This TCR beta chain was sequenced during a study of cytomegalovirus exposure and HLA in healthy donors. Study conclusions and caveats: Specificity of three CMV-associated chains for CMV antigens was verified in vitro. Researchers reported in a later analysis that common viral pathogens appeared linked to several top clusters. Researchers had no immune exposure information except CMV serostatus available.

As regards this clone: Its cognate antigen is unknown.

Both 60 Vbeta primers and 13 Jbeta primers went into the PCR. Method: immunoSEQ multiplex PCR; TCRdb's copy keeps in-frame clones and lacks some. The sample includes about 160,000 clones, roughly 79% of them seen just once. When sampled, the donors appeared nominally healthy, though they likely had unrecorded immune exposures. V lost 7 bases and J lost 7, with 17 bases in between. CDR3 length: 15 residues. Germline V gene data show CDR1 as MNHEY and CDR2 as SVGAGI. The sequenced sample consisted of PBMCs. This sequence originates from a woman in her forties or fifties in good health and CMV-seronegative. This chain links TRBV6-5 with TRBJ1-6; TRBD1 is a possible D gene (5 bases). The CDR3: CASTQGRGWNSPLHF. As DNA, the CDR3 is TGTGCCAGCACCCAGGGTCGCGGATGGAATTCACCCCTCCACTTT.